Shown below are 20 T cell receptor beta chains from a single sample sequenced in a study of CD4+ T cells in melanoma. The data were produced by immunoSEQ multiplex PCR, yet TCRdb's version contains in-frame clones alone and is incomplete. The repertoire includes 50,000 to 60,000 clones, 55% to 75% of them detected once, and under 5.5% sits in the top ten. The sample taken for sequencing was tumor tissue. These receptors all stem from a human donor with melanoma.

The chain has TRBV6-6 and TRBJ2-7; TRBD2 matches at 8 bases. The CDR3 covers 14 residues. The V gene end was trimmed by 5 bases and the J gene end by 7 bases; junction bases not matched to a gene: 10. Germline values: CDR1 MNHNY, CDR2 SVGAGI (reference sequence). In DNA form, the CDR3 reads TGTGCCAGCAGTGCCGGGACTAGTAGCCCAGAGCAGTACTTC. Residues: CASSAGTSSPEQYF.

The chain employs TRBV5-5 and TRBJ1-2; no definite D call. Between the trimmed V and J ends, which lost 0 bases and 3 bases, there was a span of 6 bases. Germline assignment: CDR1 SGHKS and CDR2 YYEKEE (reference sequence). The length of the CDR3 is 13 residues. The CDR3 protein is CASSLEGDYGYTF. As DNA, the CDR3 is TGTGCCAGCAGCTTGGAGGGCGACTATGGCTACACCTTC. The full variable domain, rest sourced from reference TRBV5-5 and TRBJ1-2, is DAGVTQSPTHLIKTRGQQVTLRCSPISGHKSVSWYQQVLGQGPQFIFQYYEKEERGRGNFPDRFSARQFPNYSSELNVNALLLGDSALYLCASSLEGDYGYTFGSGTRLTVV.

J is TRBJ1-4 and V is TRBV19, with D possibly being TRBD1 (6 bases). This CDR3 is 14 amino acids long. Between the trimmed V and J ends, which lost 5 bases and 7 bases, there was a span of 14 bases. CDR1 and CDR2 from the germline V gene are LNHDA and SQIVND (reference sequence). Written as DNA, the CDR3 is TGTGCCAGTAGTGTGGGGGCGCAGGGTGAAAAACTGTTTTTT. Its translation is CASSVGAQGEKLFF.

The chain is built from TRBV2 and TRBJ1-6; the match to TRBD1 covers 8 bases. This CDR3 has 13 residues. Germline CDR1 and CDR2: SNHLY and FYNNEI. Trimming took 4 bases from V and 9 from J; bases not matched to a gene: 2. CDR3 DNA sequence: TGTGCCAGCAGTGGACAGGGGAGTTCACCCCTCCACTTT. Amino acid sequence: CASSGQGSSPLHF.

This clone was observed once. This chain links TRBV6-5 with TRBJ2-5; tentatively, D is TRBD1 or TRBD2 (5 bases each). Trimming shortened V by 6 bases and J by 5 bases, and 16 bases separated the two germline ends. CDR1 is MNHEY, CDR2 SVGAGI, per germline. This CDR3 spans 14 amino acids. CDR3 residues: CASSGRELAETQYF. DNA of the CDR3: TGTGCCAGCAGCGGCAGGGAATTAGCGGAGACCCAGTACTTC.

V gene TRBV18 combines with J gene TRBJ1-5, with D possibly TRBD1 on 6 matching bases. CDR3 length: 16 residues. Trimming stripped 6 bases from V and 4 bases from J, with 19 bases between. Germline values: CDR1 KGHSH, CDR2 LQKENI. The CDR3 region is CASSHQELRGNQPQHF. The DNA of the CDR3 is TGTGCCAGCTCTCATCAGGAGCTGAGGGGGAATCAGCCCCAGCATTTT.

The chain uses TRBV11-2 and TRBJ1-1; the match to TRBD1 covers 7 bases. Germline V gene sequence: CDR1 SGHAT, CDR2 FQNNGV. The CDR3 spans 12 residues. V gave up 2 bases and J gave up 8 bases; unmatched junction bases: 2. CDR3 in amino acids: CASSLPGQEAFF. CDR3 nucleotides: TGTGCCAGCAGCTTACCGGGACAGGAAGCTTTCTTT.

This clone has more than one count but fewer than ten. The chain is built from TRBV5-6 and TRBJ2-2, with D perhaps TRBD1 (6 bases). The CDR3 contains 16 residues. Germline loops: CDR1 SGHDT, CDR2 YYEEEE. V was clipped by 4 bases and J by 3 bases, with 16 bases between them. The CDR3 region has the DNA TGTGCCAGCAGCCCGGGGATGGGGGCATACACCGGGGAGCTGTTTTTT. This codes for CASSPGMGAYTGELFF.

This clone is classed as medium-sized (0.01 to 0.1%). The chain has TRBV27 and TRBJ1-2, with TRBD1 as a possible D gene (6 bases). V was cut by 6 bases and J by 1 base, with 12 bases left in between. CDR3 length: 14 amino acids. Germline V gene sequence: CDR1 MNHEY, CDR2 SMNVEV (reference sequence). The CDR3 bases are TGTGCCAGCAGGTCGTCAGGGGTTAACTATGGCTACACCTTC. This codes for CASRSSGVNYGYTF.

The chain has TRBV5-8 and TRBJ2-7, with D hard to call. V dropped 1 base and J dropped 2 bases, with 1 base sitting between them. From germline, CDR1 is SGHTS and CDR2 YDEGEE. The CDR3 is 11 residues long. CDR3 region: CASSLPYEQYF. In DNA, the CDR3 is TGTGCCAGCAGCTTGCCCTACGAGCAGTACTTC.

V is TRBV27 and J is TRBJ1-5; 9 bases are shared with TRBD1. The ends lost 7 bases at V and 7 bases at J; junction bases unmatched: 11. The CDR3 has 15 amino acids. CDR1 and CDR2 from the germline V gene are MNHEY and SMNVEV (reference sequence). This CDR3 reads CASKRVGQGHQPQHF. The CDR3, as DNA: TGTGCCAGCAAGAGGGTGGGACAGGGACACCAGCCCCAGCATTTT.

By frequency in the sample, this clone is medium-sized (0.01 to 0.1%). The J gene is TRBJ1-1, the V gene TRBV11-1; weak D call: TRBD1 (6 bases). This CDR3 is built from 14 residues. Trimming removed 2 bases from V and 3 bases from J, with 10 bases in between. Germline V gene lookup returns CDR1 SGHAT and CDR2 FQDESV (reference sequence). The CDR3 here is CASSLSGAYTEAFF. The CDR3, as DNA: TGTGCCAGCAGCTTATCGGGGGCGTACACTGAAGCTTTCTTT.

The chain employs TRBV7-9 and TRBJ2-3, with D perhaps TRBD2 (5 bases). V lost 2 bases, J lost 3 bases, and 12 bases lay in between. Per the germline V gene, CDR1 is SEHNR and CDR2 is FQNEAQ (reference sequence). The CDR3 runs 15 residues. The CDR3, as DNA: TGTGCCAGCAGCTTATTTCGGGGAAGTACAGATACGCAGTATTTT. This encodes CASSLFRGSTDTQYF.

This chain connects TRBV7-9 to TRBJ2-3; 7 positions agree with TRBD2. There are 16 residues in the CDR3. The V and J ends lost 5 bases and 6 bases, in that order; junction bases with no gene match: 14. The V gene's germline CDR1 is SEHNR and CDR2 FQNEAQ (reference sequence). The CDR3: CASSMTSSTSRDTQYF. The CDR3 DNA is TGTGCCAGCAGCATGACTAGCTCCACCTCCCGTGATACGCAGTATTTT.

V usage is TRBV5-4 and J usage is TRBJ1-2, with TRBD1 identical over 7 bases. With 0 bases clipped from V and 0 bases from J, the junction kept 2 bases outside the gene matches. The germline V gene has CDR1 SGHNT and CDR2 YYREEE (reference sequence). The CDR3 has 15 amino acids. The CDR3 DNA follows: TGTGCCAGCAGCTTGGGGACAGGAGCTAACTATGGCTACACCTTC. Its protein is CASSLGTGANYGYTF.

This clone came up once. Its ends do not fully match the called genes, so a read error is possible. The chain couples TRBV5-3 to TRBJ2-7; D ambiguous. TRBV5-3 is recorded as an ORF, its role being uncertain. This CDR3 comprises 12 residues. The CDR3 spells CASSFPGYEQYF. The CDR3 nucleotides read TGTGCCAGCAGCTTCCCCGGCTACGAGCAGTACTTC.

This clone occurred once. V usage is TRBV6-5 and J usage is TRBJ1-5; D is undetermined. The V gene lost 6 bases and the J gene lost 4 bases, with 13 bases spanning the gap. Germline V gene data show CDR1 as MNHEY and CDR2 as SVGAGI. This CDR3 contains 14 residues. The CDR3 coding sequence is TGTGCCAGCAGCCCCCTCCTCGGGAATCAGCCCCAGCATTTT. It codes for CASSPLLGNQPQHF.

The CDR3 bases are TGTGCCAGCAGCCAGGAGCGGGGGGGCGAGACCCAGTACTTC. It translates to CASSQERGGETQYF. This chain joins TRBV4-2 and TRBJ2-5, with 10 bases aligning to TRBD2. Trimming removed 3 bases from V and 5 bases from J; junction bases left unmatched: 3. The CDR3 has 14 amino acids. Germline loops: CDR1 LGHNA, CDR2 YNFKEQ.

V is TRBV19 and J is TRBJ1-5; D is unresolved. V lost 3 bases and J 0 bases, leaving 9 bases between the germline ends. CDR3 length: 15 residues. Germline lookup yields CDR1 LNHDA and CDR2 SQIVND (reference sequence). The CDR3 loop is CASSIGGYSNQPQHF. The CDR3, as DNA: TGTGCCAGTAGTATCGGAGGGTATAGCAATCAGCCCCAGCATTTT.

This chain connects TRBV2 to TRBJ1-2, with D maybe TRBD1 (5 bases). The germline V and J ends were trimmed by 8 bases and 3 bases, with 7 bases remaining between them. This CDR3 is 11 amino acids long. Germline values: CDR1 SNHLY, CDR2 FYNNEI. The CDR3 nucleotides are TGTGCCAGCCAGGGTTACTATGGCTACACCTTC. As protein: CASQGYYGYTF.